This TCR beta chain was sequenced during a study of blood T cell repertoires in COVID-19 (TCRdb year 2020). Looking at the study overall: The collaborator samples originated in the United States, Italy and Spain and spanned the acute and convalescent phases of COVID-19. Where available, HLA class I and class II types were taken from metadata supplied by the sample provider and were not determined by assay-based typing. Samples were obtained from the ongoing ImmuneRACE study (first 160 participants) and from over 1,000 subjects provided by 6 global collaborators. Deeply sampled blood TCRbeta repertoires from subjects exposed to, actively infected with, or recovered from COVID-19 were included in the dataset. A de-identified subject ID, COVID-19 status, age in years and sex were almost always included in the sample metadata. The prospective study material was composed of cDNA or gDNA derived from T cells, B-cell-depleted T cells, or PBMCs. The repertoires were released in a freely available public database meant as a resource for research on the immune response to SARS-CoV-2.

Of note for this clone: The clone's antigen remains unknown. Base qualities are not provided; no much larger clone lies one nucleotide away.

Collaborating institutions collected whole blood in K2EDTA tubes following their own protocols. For TCRbeta analysis, collaborator samples were shipped as frozen whole blood, as isolated PBMCs, or as DNA extracted from either sample type. The CDR3 spans 15 residues, from the cysteine through the phenylalanine. Only the CDR3 portion is preserved as DNA: 45 bases, with reading frame beginning at the first base. CDR1 and CDR2, looked up from the germline V gene (reference sequence), are LNHDA and SQIVND. The germline V end is reduced by 6 bases and the J end by 4 bases; junction bases left unmatched: 11. What the research found in general, with its limitations: The quantity of clinical and demographic metadata differed by source and by participant and was supplied without curation.

TCRbeta CDR3 regions were amplified from genomic DNA using the immunoSEQ Assay, a bias-controlled multiplex PCR. The published analysis was carried out like this. Within the assay, amplification of reference gene primers was used to estimate how many nucleated cells each sample contained. To quantify the absolute abundance of each unique TCRbeta CDR3 rearrangement, sequence reads were collapsed and filtered. For each sample, productive Simpson clonality was calculated as the square root of Simpson's diversity index across productive rearrangements. What TCRdb holds here is the immuneACCESS table cut down to in-frame rearrangements. Part of the clones is not present; checked against another copy, under half of the missing clones reflect an unresolved V gene, and the others are unexplained. That table supplies the V and J calls and clone size; D and trimming were determined from the DNA. Here the sample has under 85,000 clones; around 90% occur a single time. The ten largest account for about 7% of the sample.

The TCR sequence derives from a man between 65 and 85 years old with acute or convalescent COVID-19. The material sequenced was peripheral blood. The rearrangement joined TRBV19 to TRBJ2-7; 8 central nucleotides agree with TRBD2. The DNA sequence reads TGTGCCAGTAGCCTCTCCCGGGGGGGCCAGTACGAGCAGTACTTC. The translation is CASSLSRGGQYEQYF. Joined to the reference TRBV19 and TRBJ2-7 proteins, this CDR3 gives the full variable domain: DGGITQSPKYLFRKEGQNVTLSCEQNLNHDAMYWYRQDPGQGLRLIYYSQIVNDFQKGDIAEGYSVSREKKESFPLTVTSAQKNPTAFYLCASSLSRGGQYEQYFGPGTRLTVT.